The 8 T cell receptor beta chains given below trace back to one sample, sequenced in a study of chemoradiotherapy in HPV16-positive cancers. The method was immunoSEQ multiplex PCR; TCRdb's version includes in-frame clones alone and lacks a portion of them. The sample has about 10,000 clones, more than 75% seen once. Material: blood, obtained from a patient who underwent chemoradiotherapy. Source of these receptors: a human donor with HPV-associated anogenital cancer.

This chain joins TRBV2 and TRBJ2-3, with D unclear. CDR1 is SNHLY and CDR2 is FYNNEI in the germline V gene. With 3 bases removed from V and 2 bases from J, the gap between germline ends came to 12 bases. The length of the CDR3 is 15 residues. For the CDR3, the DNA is TGTGCCAGCAGTGAGATTCGGTCCCTCACAGATACGCAGTATTTT. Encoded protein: CASSEIRSLTDTQYF.

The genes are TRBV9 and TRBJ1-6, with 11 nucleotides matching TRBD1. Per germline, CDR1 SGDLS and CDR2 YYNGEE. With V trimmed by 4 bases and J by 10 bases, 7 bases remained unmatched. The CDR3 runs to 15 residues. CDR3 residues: CASSTGQGARSPLHF. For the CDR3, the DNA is TGTGCCAGCAGCACCGGACAGGGGGCTAGGTCACCCCTCCACTTT.

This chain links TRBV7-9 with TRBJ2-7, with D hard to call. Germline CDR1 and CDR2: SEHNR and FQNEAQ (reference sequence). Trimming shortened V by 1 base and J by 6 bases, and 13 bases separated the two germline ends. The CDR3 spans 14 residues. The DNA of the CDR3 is TGTGCCAGCAGCTTAGGGACCCGGGCCTTCGAGCAGTACTTC. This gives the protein CASSLGTRAFEQYF.

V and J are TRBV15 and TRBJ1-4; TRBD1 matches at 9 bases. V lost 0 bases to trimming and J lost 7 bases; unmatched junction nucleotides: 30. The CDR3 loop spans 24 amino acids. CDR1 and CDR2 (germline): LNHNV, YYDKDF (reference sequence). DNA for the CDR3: TGTGCCACCAGCAGAGATTCCTTCATAATAGCAAACACGGGGACAGGGTTGGGTGGTGAAAAACTGTTTTTT. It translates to CATSRDSFIIANTGTGLGGEKLFF.

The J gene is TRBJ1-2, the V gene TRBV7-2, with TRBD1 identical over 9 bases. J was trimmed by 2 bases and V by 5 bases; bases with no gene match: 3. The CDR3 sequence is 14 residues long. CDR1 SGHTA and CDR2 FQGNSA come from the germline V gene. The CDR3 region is CASSAGTGNYGYTF. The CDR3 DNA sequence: TGTGCCAGCAGCGCCGGGACAGGGAACTATGGCTACACCTTC. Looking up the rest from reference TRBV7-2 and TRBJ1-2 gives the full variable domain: GAGVSQSPSNKVTEKGKDVELRCDPISGHTALYWYRQSLGQGLEFLIYFQGNSAPDKSGLPSDRFSAERTGGSVSTLTIQRTQQEDSAVYLCASSAGTGNYGYTFGSGTRLTVV.

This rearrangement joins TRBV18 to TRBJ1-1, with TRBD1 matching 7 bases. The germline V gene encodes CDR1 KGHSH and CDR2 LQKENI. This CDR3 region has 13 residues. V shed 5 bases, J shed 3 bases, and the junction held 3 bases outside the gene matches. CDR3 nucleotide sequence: TGTGCCAGCTCATCCGGACAGGACACTGAAGCTTTCTTT. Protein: CASSSGQDTEAFF.

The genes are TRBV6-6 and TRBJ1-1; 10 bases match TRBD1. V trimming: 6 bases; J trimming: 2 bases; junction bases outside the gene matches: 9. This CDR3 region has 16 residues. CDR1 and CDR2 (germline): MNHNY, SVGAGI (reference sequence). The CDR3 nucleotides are TGTGCCAGCAGCCTACGACAGGGGGCTTTTAACACTGAAGCTTTCTTT. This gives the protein CASSLRQGAFNTEAFF.

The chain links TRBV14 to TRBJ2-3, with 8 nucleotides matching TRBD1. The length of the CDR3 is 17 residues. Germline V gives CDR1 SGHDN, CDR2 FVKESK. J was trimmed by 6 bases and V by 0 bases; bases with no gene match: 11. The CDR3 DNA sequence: TGTGCCAGCAGCCAAGATGGTACGGTCAGGGGGCAGGATACGCAGTATTTT. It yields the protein CASSQDGTVRGQDTQYF.